This TCR beta chain was captured by sequencing in a study of cytomegalovirus exposure and HLA in healthy donors. Study in general: T cells numbering some 170 million yielded roughly 120 million unique TCR beta sequences in an earlier analysis. Study-wide points: It was in a later analysis that TCR association rates were seen to vary by HLA locus, highest for DRB1 and lowest for HLA-C.

V was pared by 8 bases and J by 4 bases, with 7 bases of the junction left unmatched. The CDR3 length is 14 residues. Germline assignment: CDR1 LNHDA and CDR2 SQIVND (reference sequence). About this clone itself: Its antigen is unidentified.

Those who donated were healthy bone marrow donors. With 60 Vbeta and 13 Jbeta primers, the PCR was carried out. Study processing details: A follow-up analysis tallied tens of millions of unique TCR beta chains, 9 million to 11 million shared. The protocol was immunoSEQ multiplex PCR, while the TCRdb copy is restricted to in-frame clones and leaves out a portion. The DNA gave D and trimming, while V, J and clone size come from that table. The sample shows about 170,000 clones, about 85% of them seen only once. The gene calls are TRBV19 and TRBJ2-2; 7 positions agree with TRBD2. Sequenced material: PBMCs. The sequence was collected from a man under 40 in good health and CMV-seropositive. CDR3 sequence (DNA): TGTGCCAGTGGGCGGACTAGTGGCACCGGGGAGCTGTTTTTT. Translated: CASGRTSGTGELFF.